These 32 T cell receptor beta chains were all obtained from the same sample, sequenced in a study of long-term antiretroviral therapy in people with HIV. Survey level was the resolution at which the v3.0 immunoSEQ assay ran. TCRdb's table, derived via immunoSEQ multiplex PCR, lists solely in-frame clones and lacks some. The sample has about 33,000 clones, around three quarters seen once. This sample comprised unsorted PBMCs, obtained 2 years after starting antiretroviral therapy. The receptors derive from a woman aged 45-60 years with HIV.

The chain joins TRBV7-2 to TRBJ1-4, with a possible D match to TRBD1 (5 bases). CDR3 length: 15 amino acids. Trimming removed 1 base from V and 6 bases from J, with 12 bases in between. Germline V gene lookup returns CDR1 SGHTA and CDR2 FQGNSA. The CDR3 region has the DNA TGTGCCAGCAGCTTAGTAAAGGGGAGGGATGAAAAACTGTTTTTT. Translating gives CASSLVKGRDEKLFF.

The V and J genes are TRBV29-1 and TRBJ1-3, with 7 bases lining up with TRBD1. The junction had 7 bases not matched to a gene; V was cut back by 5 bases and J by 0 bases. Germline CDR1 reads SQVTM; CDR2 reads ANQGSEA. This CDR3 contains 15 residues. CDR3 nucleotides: TGCAGCGTTCAGGACAGGCCCCGCTCTGGAAACACCATATATTTT. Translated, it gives CSVQDRPRSGNTIYF.

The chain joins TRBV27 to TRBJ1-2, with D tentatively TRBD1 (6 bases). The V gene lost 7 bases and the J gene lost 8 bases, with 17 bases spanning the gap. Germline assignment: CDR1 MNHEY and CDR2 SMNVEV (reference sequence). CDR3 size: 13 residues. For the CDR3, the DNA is TGTGCCAGCACTCCATGGGGGGCTGACGGCTACACCTTC. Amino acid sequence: CASTPWGADGYTF.

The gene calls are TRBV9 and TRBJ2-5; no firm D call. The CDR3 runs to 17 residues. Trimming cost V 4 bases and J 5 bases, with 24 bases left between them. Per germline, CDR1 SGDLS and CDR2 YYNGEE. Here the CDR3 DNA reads TGTGCCAGCAGCCCTAGTATGTGGAAAAAGTCTTTCGAGACCCAGTACTTC. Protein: CASSPSMWKKSFETQYF.

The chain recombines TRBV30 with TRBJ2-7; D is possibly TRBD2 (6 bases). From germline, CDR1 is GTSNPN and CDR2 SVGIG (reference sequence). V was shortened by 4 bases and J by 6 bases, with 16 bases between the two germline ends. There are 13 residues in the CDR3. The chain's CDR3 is CAWNLQAGSEQYF. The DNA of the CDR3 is TGTGCCTGGAACCTTCAGGCGGGATCCGAGCAGTACTTC.

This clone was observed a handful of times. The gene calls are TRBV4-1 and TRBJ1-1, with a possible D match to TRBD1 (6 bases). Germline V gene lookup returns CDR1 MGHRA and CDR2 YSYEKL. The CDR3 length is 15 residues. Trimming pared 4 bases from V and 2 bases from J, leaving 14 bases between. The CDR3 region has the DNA TGCGCCAGCAGCCGCGGGGGTGGGGGCAACACTGAAGCTTTCTTT. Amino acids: CASSRGGGGNTEAFF.

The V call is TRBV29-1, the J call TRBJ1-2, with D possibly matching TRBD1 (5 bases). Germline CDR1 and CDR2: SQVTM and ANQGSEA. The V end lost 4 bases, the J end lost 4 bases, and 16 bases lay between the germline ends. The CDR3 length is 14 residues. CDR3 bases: TGCAGCGTTGTCCGGGGGGACGGTATCTATGGCTACACCTTC. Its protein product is CSVVRGDGIYGYTF.

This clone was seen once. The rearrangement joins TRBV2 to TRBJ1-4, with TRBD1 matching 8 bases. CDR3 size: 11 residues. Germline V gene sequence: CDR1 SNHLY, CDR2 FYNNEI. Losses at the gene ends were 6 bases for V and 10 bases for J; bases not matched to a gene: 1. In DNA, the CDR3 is TGTGCCAGCAGACAGGGGGGAAAACTGTTTTTT. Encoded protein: CASRQGGKLFF.

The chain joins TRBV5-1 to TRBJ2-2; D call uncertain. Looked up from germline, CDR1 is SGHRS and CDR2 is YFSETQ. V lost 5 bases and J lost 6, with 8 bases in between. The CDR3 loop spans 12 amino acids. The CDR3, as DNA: TGCGCCAGCAGGGTAAACGCCGGGGAGCTGTTTTTT. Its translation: CASRVNAGELFF.

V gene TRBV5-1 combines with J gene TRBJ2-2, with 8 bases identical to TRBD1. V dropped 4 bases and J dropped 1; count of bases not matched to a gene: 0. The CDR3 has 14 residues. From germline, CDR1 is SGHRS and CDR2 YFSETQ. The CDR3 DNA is TGCGCCAGCAGCGGACAGGGGAACACCGGGGAGCTGTTTTTT. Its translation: CASSGQGNTGELFF.

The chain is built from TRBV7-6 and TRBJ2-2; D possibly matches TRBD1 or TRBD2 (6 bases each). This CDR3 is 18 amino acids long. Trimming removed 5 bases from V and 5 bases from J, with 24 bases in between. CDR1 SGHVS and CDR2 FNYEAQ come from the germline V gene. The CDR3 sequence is CASSLGGTRTEATGELFF. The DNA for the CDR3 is TGTGCCAGCAGCCTAGGGGGGACACGGACCGAAGCGACCGGGGAGCTGTTTTTT. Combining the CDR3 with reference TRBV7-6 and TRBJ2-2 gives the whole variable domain GAGVSQSPRYKVTKRGQDVALRCDPISGHVSLYWYRQALGQGPEFLTYFNYEAQQDKSGLPNDRFSAERPEGSISTLTIQRTEQRDSAMYRCASSLGGTRTEATGELFFGEGSRLTVL.

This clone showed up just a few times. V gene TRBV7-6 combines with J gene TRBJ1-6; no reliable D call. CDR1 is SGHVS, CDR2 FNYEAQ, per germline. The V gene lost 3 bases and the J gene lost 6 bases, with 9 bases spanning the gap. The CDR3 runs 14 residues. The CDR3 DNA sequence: TGTGCCAGCAGCTTTGGGCAGGCTAATTCACCCCTCCACTTT. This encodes CASSFGQANSPLHF. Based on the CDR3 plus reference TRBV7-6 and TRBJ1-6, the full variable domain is GAGVSQSPRYKVTKRGQDVALRCDPISGHVSLYWYRQALGQGPEFLTYFNYEAQQDKSGLPNDRFSAERPEGSISTLTIQRTEQRDSAMYRCASSFGQANSPLHFGNGTRLTVT.

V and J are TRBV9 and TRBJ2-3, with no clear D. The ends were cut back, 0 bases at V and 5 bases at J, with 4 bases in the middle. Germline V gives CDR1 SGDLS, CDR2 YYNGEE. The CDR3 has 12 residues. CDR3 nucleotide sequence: TGTGCCAGCAGCGTAGACGGAGATACGCAGTATTTT. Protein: CASSVDGDTQYF.

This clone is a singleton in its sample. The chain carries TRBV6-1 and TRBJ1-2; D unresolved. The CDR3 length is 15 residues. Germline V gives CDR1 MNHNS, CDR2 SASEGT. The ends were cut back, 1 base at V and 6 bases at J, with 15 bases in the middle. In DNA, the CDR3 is TGTGCCAGCAGTGAAGGCTCGGCCACGTTGGATGGCTACACCTTC. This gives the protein CASSEGSATLDGYTF.

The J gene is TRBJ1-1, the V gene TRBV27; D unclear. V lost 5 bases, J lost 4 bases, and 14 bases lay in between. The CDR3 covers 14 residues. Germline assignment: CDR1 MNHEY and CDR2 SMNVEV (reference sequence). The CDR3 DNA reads TGTGCCAGCAGTCTAGGTGGAGGCTCCACTGAAGCTTTCTTT. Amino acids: CASSLGGGSTEAFF.

The DNA of the CDR3 is TGCGCCAGCAGCTCGCGGACAGGGGGCTCTGGAAAACTGTTTTTT. It translates to CASSSRTGGSGKLFF. The chain is built from TRBV5-1 and TRBJ1-4; 11 bases fit TRBD1. Germline V gene lookup returns CDR1 SGHRS and CDR2 YFSETQ. V gave up 3 bases and J gave up 10 bases; unmatched junction bases: 8. There are 15 residues in the CDR3.

The CDR3 protein is CASRLPGCGETQYF. CDR3 nucleotide sequence: TGCGCCAGCAGATTACCAGGGTGCGGGGAGACCCAGTACTTC. The chain couples TRBV23-1 to TRBJ2-5; D is tentatively TRBD1 or TRBD2 (5 bases each). TRBV23-1 is treated as an ORF (open reading frame) with a function not yet certain. The V end was cut by 6 bases, the J end by 5 bases, with 16 bases between. The CDR3 has 14 amino acids.

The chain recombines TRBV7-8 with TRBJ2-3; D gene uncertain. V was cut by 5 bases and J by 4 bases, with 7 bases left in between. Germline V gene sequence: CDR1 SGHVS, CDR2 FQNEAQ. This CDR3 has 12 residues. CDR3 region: CASSPLADTQYF. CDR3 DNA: TGTGCCAGCAGCCCATTGGCAGATACGCAGTATTTT.

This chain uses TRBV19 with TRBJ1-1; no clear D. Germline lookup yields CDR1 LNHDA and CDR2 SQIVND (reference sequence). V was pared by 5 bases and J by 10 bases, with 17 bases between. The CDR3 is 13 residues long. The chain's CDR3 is CASSSLTSQTAFF. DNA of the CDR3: TGTGCCAGTAGTTCTCTGACAAGTCAAACAGCTTTCTTT.

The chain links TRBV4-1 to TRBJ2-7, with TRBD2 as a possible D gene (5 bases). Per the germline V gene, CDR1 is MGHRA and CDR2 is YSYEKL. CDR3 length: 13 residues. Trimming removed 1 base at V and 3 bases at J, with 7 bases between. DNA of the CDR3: TGCGCCAGCAGCCAAGTGGGGAGCTACGAGCAGTACGTC. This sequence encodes CASSQVGSYEQYV.

The CDR3 DNA sequence: TGTGCCAGCACCTCAGGGACAGGGTGGAATGAAAAACTGTTTTTT. Its translation is CASTSGTGWNEKLFF. The chain has TRBV28 and TRBJ1-4, with 9 bases aligning to TRBD1. CDR3 size: 15 residues. The germline V gene encodes CDR1 MDHEN and CDR2 SYDVKM. V lost 7 bases and J lost 5; bases outside the gene matches: 8. The full variable domain, with the rest looked up from reference TRBV28 and TRBJ1-4, is DVKVTQSSRYLVKRTGEKVFLECVQDMDHENMFWYRQDPGLGLRLIYFSYDVKMKEKGDIPEGYSVSREKKERFSLILESASTNQTSMYLCASTSGTGWNEKLFFGSGTQLSVL.

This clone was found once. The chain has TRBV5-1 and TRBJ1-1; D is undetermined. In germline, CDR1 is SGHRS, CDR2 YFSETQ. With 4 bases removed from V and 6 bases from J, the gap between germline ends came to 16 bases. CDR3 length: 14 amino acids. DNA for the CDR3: TGCGCCAGCAGCCCCCAGGCTGTAGAGGCTGAAGCTTTCTTT. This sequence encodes CASSPQAVEAEAFF.

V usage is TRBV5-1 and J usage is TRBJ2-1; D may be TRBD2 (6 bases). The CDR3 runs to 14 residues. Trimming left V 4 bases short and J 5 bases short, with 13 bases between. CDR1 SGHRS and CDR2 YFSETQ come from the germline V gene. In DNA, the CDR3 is TGCGCCAGCAGCCCGGTGGGGAGGAACAATGAGCAGTTCTTC. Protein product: CASSPVGRNNEQFF.

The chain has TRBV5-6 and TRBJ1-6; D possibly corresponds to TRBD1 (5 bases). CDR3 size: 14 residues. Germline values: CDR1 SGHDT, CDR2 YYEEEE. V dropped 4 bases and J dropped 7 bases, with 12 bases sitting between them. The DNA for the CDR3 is TGTGCCAGCAGCCGTCAATGGGGGAATTCACCCCTCCACTTT. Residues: CASSRQWGNSPLHF.

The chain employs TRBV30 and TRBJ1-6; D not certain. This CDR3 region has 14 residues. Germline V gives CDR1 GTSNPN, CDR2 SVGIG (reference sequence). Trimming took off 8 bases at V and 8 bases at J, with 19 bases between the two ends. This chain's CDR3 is CAGSSDGDYSPLHF. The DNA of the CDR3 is TGTGCCGGCTCCTCCGACGGAGATTATTCACCCCTCCACTTT.

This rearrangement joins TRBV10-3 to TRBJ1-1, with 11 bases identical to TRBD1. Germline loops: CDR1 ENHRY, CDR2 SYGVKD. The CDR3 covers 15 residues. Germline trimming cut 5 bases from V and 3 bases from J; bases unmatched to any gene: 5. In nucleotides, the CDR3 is TGTGCCATCAGTCGGACAGGGGGCAGTGACACTGAAGCTTTCTTT. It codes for CAISRTGGSDTEAFF.

This chain's CDR3 is CASSLKDTYNEQFF. The CDR3 bases are TGTGCCAGCAGCTTAAAGGATACCTACAATGAGCAGTTCTTC. V usage is TRBV7-9 and J usage is TRBJ2-1, with D unclear. Trimming took 2 bases from V and 2 from J, leaving 7 bases between them. CDR3 length: 14 amino acids. Per germline, CDR1 SEHNR and CDR2 FQNEAQ (reference sequence).

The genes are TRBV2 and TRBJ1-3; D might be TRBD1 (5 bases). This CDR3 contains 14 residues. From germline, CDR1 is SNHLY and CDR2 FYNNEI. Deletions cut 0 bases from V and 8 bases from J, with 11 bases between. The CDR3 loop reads CASSEAGDRDTIYF. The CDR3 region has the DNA TGTGCCAGCAGTGAAGCGGGGGATCGGGACACCATATATTTT.

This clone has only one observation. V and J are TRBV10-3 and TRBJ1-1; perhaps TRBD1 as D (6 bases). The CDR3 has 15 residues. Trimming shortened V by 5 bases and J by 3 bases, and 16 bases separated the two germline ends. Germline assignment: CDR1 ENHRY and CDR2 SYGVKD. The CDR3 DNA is TGTGCCATCAGTCCTATCCCGGGGGGGCACACTGAAGCTTTCTTT. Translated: CAISPIPGGHTEAFF.

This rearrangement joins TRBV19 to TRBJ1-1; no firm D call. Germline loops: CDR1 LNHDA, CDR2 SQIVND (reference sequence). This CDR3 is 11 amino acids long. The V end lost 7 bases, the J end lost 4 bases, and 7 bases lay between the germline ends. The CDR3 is CASTRGTEAFF. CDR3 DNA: TGTGCCAGTACCCGCGGCACTGAAGCTTTCTTT. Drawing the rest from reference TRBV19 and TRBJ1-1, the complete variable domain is DGGITQSPKYLFRKEGQNVTLSCEQNLNHDAMYWYRQDPGQGLRLIYYSQIVNDFQKGDIAEGYSVSREKKESFPLTVTSAQKNPTAFYLCASTRGTEAFFGQGTRLTVV.

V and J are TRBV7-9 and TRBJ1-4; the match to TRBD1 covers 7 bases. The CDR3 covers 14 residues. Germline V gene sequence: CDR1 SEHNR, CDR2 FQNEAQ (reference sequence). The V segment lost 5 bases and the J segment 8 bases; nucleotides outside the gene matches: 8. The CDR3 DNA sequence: TGTGCCAGCAGCCCTCGACAGGGAAAGGAAAAACTGTTTTTT. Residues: CASSPRQGKEKLFF.

The CDR3 here is CASSLEGGQAYEQYF. The CDR3 nucleotides are TGTGCCAGCAGCTTAGAAGGGGGACAGGCCTACGAGCAGTACTTC. This chain connects TRBV7-9 to TRBJ2-7; TRBD1 agrees at 8 bases. CDR3 length: 15 residues. The V gene's germline CDR1 is SEHNR and CDR2 FQNEAQ (reference sequence). V shed 1 base, J shed 2 bases, and the junction held 4 bases outside the gene matches.